This T cell receptor beta chain emerged from a study of radiation and T cells in renal cell carcinoma. Study-wide results and caveats: Pretreatment tumor biopsies were lacking, so baseline clonotypes are unknown. In blood, top tumor clones expanded by 2 weeks, shrinking by 4.

V was cut by 6 bases and J by 11 bases, with 13 bases left in between. Germline V gives CDR1 WNHNN, CDR2 SYGVQD (reference sequence). The CDR3 spans 11 residues. Assay: immunoSEQ multiplex PCR; the TCRdb copy retains only in-frame clones and omits some. This sample has tens of thousands of clones, with around four fifths found just once. Notes on this clone: The antigen remains undetermined.

Indicated time point: blood 4 weeks post-SBRT, at nephrectomy. Sample treatment: 15 Gy SBRT to primary tumor, nephrectomy 4 weeks later. Nephrectomy followed 15 Gy stereotactic body radiation by 4 weeks. The clonotype was recovered from a woman in her sixties with renal cell carcinoma. V is TRBV10-1 and J is TRBJ1-1; D gene ambiguous. The sequencing here drew on blood, taken from a patient whose treatment included radiotherapy and nephrectomy. DNA for the CDR3: TGCGCCAGCAGACCAGAGAAATGGGCTTTCTTT. Amino acid sequence: CASRPEKWAFF.